This TCR beta chain was found in a study of blood T cell repertoires in COVID-19. Looking at the study overall: The United States, Italy and Spain provided the acute and convalescent COVID-19 samples. Sources were T cells, B-cell-depleted T cells, or PBMCs; the material itself was cDNA or gDNA.

How the authors handled the data: Amplifying reference gene primers gave estimates of nucleated cell counts. Libraries were prepared by immunoSEQ multiplex PCR; TCRdb keeps only in-frame clonotypes and omits some of them. V and J calls and clone size are given by that table; D and trimming were obtained from the DNA. Here the sample spans about 59,000 clones, approximately 78% being singletons. This receptor was identified in a man older than 75 with acute or convalescent COVID-19. Sequencing was performed on peripheral blood.

CDR3 nucleotide sequence: TGTGCCAGCAGCACAGGGCCTAACAATGAGCAGTTCTTC. It codes for CASSTGPNNEQFF. V usage is TRBV5-5 and J usage is TRBJ2-1, with D possibly being TRBD1 (6 bases). The germline V gene has CDR1 SGHKS and CDR2 YYEKEE (reference sequence). Trimming cost V 4 bases and J 5 bases, with 10 bases left between them. The CDR3 loop spans 13 amino acids.